This passage covers 10 T cell receptor beta chains from one sample sequenced in a study of cytomegalovirus exposure and HLA in healthy donors. Amplification used 60 Vbeta primers and 13 Jbeta primers. TCRdb keeps only in-frame clones here, not all; method: immunoSEQ multiplex PCR. The table lists approximately 97,000 clones, 78% of them singletons. The sequenced sample consisted of PBMCs. The receptor set was obtained from a woman aged 40 to 50 in good health and CMV-seropositive.

This rearrangement joins TRBV2 to TRBJ2-3; 7 bases are shared with TRBD2. Germline V lookup: CDR1 SNHLY, CDR2 FYNNEI. This CDR3 is built from 17 residues. V gave up 5 bases and J gave up 3 bases; unmatched junction bases: 14. The CDR3 protein is CASSLADWEVQTDTQYF. CDR3 DNA: TGTGCCAGCAGTCTAGCGGATTGGGAGGTTCAGACAGATACGCAGTATTTT.

A note on this clone: Its ends do not fully match the called genes, so a read error is possible. V gene TRBV6-5 combines with J gene TRBJ1-2; possibly TRBD1 for D (6 bases). The CDR3 runs 13 residues. Germline CDR1 and CDR2: MNHEY and SVGAGI. CDR3 bases: TGTGCCAGCAGTCCCGGACAGCGCTCCCCTCCTTTCTTC. This sequence encodes CASSPGQRSPPFF.

A single count supports this clone. The rearrangement uses TRBV10-3 and TRBJ2-7; the match to TRBD2 covers 8 bases. The CDR3 runs to 15 residues. Unmatched junction bases numbered 7, after V lost 6 bases and J lost 0 bases. The V gene's germline CDR1 is ENHRY and CDR2 SYGVKD. The CDR3 reads CAIRGHSGTSYEQYF. CDR3 DNA sequence: TGTGCCATCAGGGGGCATAGCGGGACCTCCTACGAGCAGTACTTC.

This chain links TRBV2 with TRBJ1-2; D is unclear. CDR3 length: 13 amino acids. Trimming took off 0 bases at V and 5 bases at J, with 7 bases between the two ends. CDR1 and CDR2 (germline): SNHLY, FYNNEI. DNA for the CDR3: TGTGCCAGCAGTGAAGCGTCCGGGTATGGCTACACCTTC. Amino acid sequence: CASSEASGYGYTF.

As DNA, the CDR3 is TGTGCCAGCAGCCCGACAGGGGACTATAATTCACCCCTCCACTTT. Protein sequence: CASSPTGDYNSPLHF. The chain couples TRBV2 to TRBJ1-6; TRBD1 matches at 8 bases. There are 15 residues in the CDR3. The germline gives CDR1 SNHLY, CDR2 FYNNEI. Trimming removed 6 bases from V and 3 bases from J; junction bases left unmatched: 4.

This clone has a handful of counts. This chain connects TRBV7-9 to TRBJ2-1, with TRBD2 identical over 8 bases. The CDR3 totals 15 residues. Germline CDR1 is SEHNR and CDR2 is FQNEAQ (reference sequence). V lost 5 bases and J lost 4; bases outside the gene matches: 7. CDR3 protein: CASSPTSGSYNEQFF. DNA for the CDR3: TGTGCCAGCAGCCCCACTAGCGGATCTTACAATGAGCAGTTCTTC. Full variable domain (remainder filled in from reference TRBV7-9 and TRBJ2-1): DTGVSQNPRHKITKRGQNVTFRCDPISEHNRLYWYRQTLGQGPEFLTYFQNEAQLEKSRLLSDRFSAERPKGSFSTLEIQRTEQGDSAMYLCASSPTSGSYNEQFFGPGTRLTVL.

The chain couples TRBV11-3 to TRBJ2-1; perhaps TRBD2 as D (6 bases). Trimming stripped 4 bases from V and 10 bases from J, with 8 bases between. The CDR3 consists of 11 residues. Germline V lookup: CDR1 SGHNT, CDR2 YENEEA. CDR3 in DNA: TGTGCCAGCAGCTGGGGGGTCGAGCAGTTCTTC. It translates to CASSWGVEQFF.

The chain has TRBV30 and TRBJ1-2; the D gene is possibly TRBD1 (5 bases). Trimming left V 2 bases short and J 5 bases short, with 9 bases between. CDR1 GTSNPN and CDR2 SVGIG come from the germline V gene (reference sequence). CDR3 size: 12 residues. For the CDR3, the DNA is TGTGCCTGGAGTATGACAGATTATGGCTACACCTTC. The encoded protein is CAWSMTDYGYTF.

The chain carries TRBV5-1 and TRBJ2-1, with a possible D match to TRBD2 (5 bases). Trimming removed 2 bases from V and 11 bases from J, with 11 bases in between. The CDR3 extends over 12 amino acids. Germline V gene sequence: CDR1 SGHRS, CDR2 YFSETQ. The CDR3 nucleotides are TGCGCCAGCAGCTTCCGAGCGGACCAGCAGTTCTTC. Translation: CASSFRADQQFF.

Concerning this clone: This same CDR3 is encoded by further DNA sequences in the sample. The rearrangement uses TRBV5-1 and TRBJ1-4; 8 nucleotides line up with TRBD1. J gave up 0 bases and V 5 bases, and 3 bases lay outside the gene matches. This CDR3 spans 15 amino acids. The germline CDR1 and CDR2 sequences are SGHRS and YFSETQ. The CDR3 DNA sequence: TGCGCCAGCAGACAGGGGGAACCAACTAATGAAAAACTGTTTTTT. Amino acid sequence: CASRQGEPTNEKLFF.